One sample yielded the 27 T cell receptor beta chains listed below, sequenced in a study of cytomegalovirus exposure and HLA in healthy donors. This table comes from immunoSEQ multiplex PCR, and its TCRdb copy is limited to in-frame clones, with some not included. The sample lists some 110,000 clones; less than 90% were seen once. The sample consisted of PBMCs. The receptors shown here come from a man younger than 35 in good health and CMV-seropositive.

The chain couples TRBV1 to TRBJ1-2. TRBV1 is labeled a pseudogene. This CDR3 has 12 residues. The CDR3 sequence: CTSSRGGCGYTF. CDR3 nucleotides: TGCACCAGCAGCCGGGGGGGTTGTGGCTACACCTTC.

J is TRBJ1-2 and V is TRBV7-8; 8 bases fit TRBD1. The CDR3 is made up of 17 amino acids. The V and J ends lost 5 bases and 0 bases, in that order; junction bases with no gene match: 11. Germline V gives CDR1 SGHVS, CDR2 FQNEAQ. The CDR3 is CASSQPGTGPTNYGYTF. CDR3 sequence (DNA): TGTGCCAGCAGCCAACCCGGGACAGGACCTACTAACTATGGCTACACCTTC.

The chain recombines TRBV5-6 with TRBJ1-3; D may be TRBD1 (6 bases). The ends were cut back, 4 bases at V and 0 bases at J, with 14 bases in the middle. The germline CDR1 and CDR2 sequences are SGHDT and YYEEEE. This CDR3 spans 16 amino acids. CDR3: CASSPGQLFSGNTIYF. The CDR3 DNA reads TGTGCCAGCAGCCCTGGACAGCTCTTCTCTGGAAACACCATATATTTT.

The rearrangement links TRBV4-2 to TRBJ2-5, with TRBD2 matching over 12 bases. The V gene end was trimmed by 0 bases and the J gene end by 2 bases; junction bases not matched to a gene: 7. Germline CDR1 and CDR2: LGHNA and YNFKEQ. The CDR3 consists of 18 residues. The CDR3 is CASSQEGAGLAGQETQYF. The CDR3 nucleotides are TGTGCCAGCAGCCAAGAGGGGGCGGGACTAGCGGGTCAAGAGACCCAGTACTTC.

This clone has just a few counts. The rearrangement joins TRBV18 to TRBJ1-5; D might be TRBD1 (6 bases). Deletions cut 6 bases from V and 3 bases from J, with 12 bases between. This CDR3 contains 14 residues. Germline V gene data show CDR1 as KGHSH and CDR2 as LQKENI. The CDR3 is CASSPGQNNQPQHF. CDR3 nucleotide sequence: TGTGCCAGCTCCCCTGGACAGAACAATCAGCCCCAGCATTTT.

In its sample, this clone was seen once. The CDR3 loop is CASSPGTGLNEKLFF. The CDR3 DNA reads TGTGCCAGCAGTCCCGGGACAGGGCTTAATGAAAAACTGTTTTTT. V is TRBV27 and J is TRBJ1-4, with 9 positions matching TRBD1. There are 15 residues in the CDR3. V was clipped by 5 bases and J by 4 bases; unmatched bases: 5. CDR1 is MNHEY, CDR2 SMNVEV, per germline (reference sequence).

There are a few counts of this clone. The genes are TRBV7-2 and TRBJ1-2; the D is unclear. CDR3 length equals 14 residues. In germline, CDR1 is SGHTA, CDR2 FQGNSA. V was trimmed by 4 bases and J by 3 bases, leaving 12 bases between them. CDR3 coding DNA: TGTGCCAGCAGCTCGTCGTGGGGAGACTATGGCTACACCTTC. Protein sequence: CASSSSWGDYGYTF.

The chain joins TRBV6-5 to TRBJ1-5; 9 nucleotides align to TRBD1. The CDR3 extends over 13 amino acids. The germline V gene encodes CDR1 MNHEY and CDR2 SVGAGI. The J segment lost 7 bases and the V segment lost 6 bases, leaving 4 bases of the junction unmatched. CDR3 loop: CASRGQGSQPQHF. CDR3 nucleotide sequence: TGTGCCAGCAGAGGACAGGGGAGCCAGCCCCAGCATTTT.

The chain uses TRBV2 and TRBJ1-5, with 7 bases lining up with TRBD1. Germline V gene sequence: CDR1 SNHLY, CDR2 FYNNEI. This CDR3 has 14 amino acids. V shed 7 bases and J 5 bases; nucleotides not matched to a gene: 8. The DNA of the CDR3 is TGTGCCAGCACTCCGACAGGGATCCATCAGCCCCAGCATTTT. It yields the protein CASTPTGIHQPQHF.

The V and J genes are TRBV15 and TRBJ2-7; no clear D gene. CDR1 LNHNV and CDR2 YYDKDF come from the germline V gene (reference sequence). V lost 1 base, J lost 4 bases, and 8 bases lay in between. This CDR3 comprises 13 residues. The CDR3 sequence: CATSRVWRYEQYF. In DNA, the CDR3 is TGTGCCACCAGCAGAGTTTGGAGATACGAGCAGTACTTC.

The chain joins TRBV5-1 to TRBJ2-5; perhaps TRBD1 as D (6 bases). The CDR3 extends over 15 amino acids. With 0 bases removed from V and 1 base from J, the gap between germline ends came to 10 bases. The germline V gene encodes CDR1 SGHRS and CDR2 YFSETQ. CDR3 nucleotide sequence: TGCGCCAGCAGCTTGGTCTTAGGGGGCCAAGAGACCCAGTACTTC. It encodes CASSLVLGGQETQYF.

V gene TRBV5-4 combines with J gene TRBJ2-3; TRBD1 matches at 8 bases. CDR3 length: 15 amino acids. Germline V gene sequence: CDR1 SGHNT, CDR2 YYREEE (reference sequence). V trimming: 4 bases; J trimming: 4 bases; junction bases outside the gene matches: 8. This CDR3 is CASSINQGAPDTQYF. The CDR3 region has the DNA TGTGCCAGCAGCATCAATCAGGGGGCCCCAGATACGCAGTATTTT.

The chain combines TRBV5-1 with TRBJ1-1; possibly TRBD1 for D (6 bases). Germline CDR1 SGHRS, CDR2 YFSETQ. Trimming removed 2 bases from V and 4 bases from J, with 12 bases in between. This CDR3 has 14 residues. The CDR3 nucleotides read TGCGCCAGCAGCTTCAAACAGGGAGTCACTGAAGCTTTCTTT. Translated: CASSFKQGVTEAFF.

The genes are TRBV4-1 and TRBJ2-3; D is perhaps TRBD1 (6 bases). V lost 9 bases and J 0 bases, leaving 13 bases between the germline ends. CDR1 is MGHRA, CDR2 YSYEKL, per germline. The CDR3 covers 14 residues. CDR3 amino acids: CASKQGPSTDTQYF. The CDR3 coding sequence is TGCGCCAGTAAGCAGGGGCCTAGCACAGATACGCAGTATTTT.

The chain links TRBV6-1 to TRBJ2-3; D gene unclear. V lost 4 bases and J 0 bases, leaving 11 bases between the germline ends. The CDR3 length is 15 residues. CDR1 and CDR2 (germline): MNHNS, SASEGT. The CDR3, as DNA: TGTGCCAGCAGTGTTAGTCTGAGCAGCACAGATACGCAGTATTTT. Protein product: CASSVSLSSTDTQYF.

The rearrangement joins TRBV6-1 to TRBJ1-5; D remains ambiguous. This CDR3 has 13 amino acids. Trimming stripped 6 bases from V and 2 bases from J, with 8 bases between. Germline CDR1 reads MNHNS; CDR2 reads SASEGT. In DNA, the CDR3 is TGTGCCAGCAGGTTGAGCGGCAATCAGCCCCAGCATTTT. It translates to CASRLSGNQPQHF.

The V and J genes are TRBV15 and TRBJ2-3; TRBD2 aligns across 7 bases. The CDR3 extends over 15 amino acids. Germline V gene sequence: CDR1 LNHNV, CDR2 YYDKDF (reference sequence). V was clipped by 3 bases and J by 1 base; unmatched bases: 4. The CDR3 DNA is TGTGCCACCAGCAGCCAGCGGGGAGGCACAGATACGCAGTATTTT. It specifies CATSSQRGGTDTQYF.

The rearrangement links TRBV7-2 to TRBJ2-1; 8 positions agree with TRBD2. The trim removed 5 bases at V and 3 bases at J, leaving 9 bases unmatched. The germline CDR1 and CDR2 sequences are SGHTA and FQGNSA. This CDR3 is built from 16 residues. The CDR3 sequence is CASSPTAGTSYNEQFF. Written as DNA, the CDR3 is TGTGCCAGCAGCCCCACCGCCGGGACTAGCTACAATGAGCAGTTCTTC.

The genes are TRBV4-1 and TRBJ2-1; 7 bases map to TRBD1. Trimming cost V 5 bases and J 6 bases; bases outside gene matches: 7. CDR1 is MGHRA, CDR2 YSYEKL, per germline. This CDR3 has 14 residues. CDR3 loop: CASSSPGQSNEQFF. The DNA for the CDR3 is TGCGCCAGCAGCTCTCCGGGACAGTCCAATGAGCAGTTCTTC.

This rearrangement joins TRBV14 to TRBJ1-1, with 8 bases lining up with TRBD1. Germline lookup yields CDR1 SGHDN and CDR2 FVKESK. V lost 4 bases and J lost 6; bases outside the gene matches: 13. This CDR3 has 16 residues. CDR3 bases: TGTGCCAGCAGCCCCCGACAGGGGAGGGGGAGGGCTGAAGCTTTCTTT. Encoded protein: CASSPRQGRGRAEAFF.

The V and J genes are TRBV19 and TRBJ1-2, with a tentative D call TRBD1 (6 bases). The CDR3 runs 17 residues. With 1 base removed from V and 0 bases from J, the gap between germline ends came to 15 bases. In germline, CDR1 is LNHDA, CDR2 SQIVND (reference sequence). The CDR3 DNA reads as TGTGCCAGTAGTATAGTTCAGGGGAACCCCCCTAACTATGGCTACACCTTC. Encoded protein: CASSIVQGNPPNYGYTF. Variable domain in full (rest from reference TRBV19 and TRBJ1-2): DGGITQSPKYLFRKEGQNVTLSCEQNLNHDAMYWYRQDPGQGLRLIYYSQIVNDFQKGDIAEGYSVSREKKESFPLTVTSAQKNPTAFYLCASSIVQGNPPNYGYTFGSGTRLTVV.

The chain has TRBV4-1 and TRBJ1-2, with D tentatively TRBD1 (6 bases). This CDR3 spans 16 amino acids. The germline V and J ends were trimmed by 0 bases and 3 bases, with 14 bases remaining between them. The V gene's germline CDR1 is MGHRA and CDR2 YSYEKL. CDR3: CASSQEVGNRDYGYTF. The DNA for the CDR3 is TGCGCCAGCAGCCAAGAAGTCGGTAACAGGGACTATGGCTACACCTTC.

V usage is TRBV18 and J usage is TRBJ1-3; D is ambiguous. Per the germline V gene, CDR1 is KGHSH and CDR2 is LQKENI. V lost 5 bases and J 0 bases, leaving 11 bases between the germline ends. The CDR3 spans 15 residues. CDR3 coding DNA: TGTGCCAGCTCAGAGGGTGCTAACTCTGGAAACACCATATATTTT. Translated: CASSEGANSGNTIYF.

The chain links TRBV28 to TRBJ1-1; 8 bases agree with TRBD1. J lost 11 bases, V lost 2 bases, and 10 bases had no gene match. The CDR3 spans 14 residues. CDR1 is MDHEN and CDR2 is SYDVKM in the germline V gene. In DNA, the CDR3 is TGTGCCAGCAGTTTACGGCAGGGGGCGCGACGGGCTTTCTTT. Its protein is CASSLRQGARRAFF.

J is TRBJ1-5 and V is TRBV27; no clear D gene. Germline V CDR1 and CDR2: MNHEY, SMNVEV (reference sequence). Deletions cut 2 bases from V and 1 base from J, with 12 bases between. This CDR3 spans 16 amino acids. In DNA, the CDR3 is TGTGCCAGCAGTTTAGGAGCTCCCAAAAGCAATCAGCCCCAGCATTTT. As protein: CASSLGAPKSNQPQHF.

This clone has a single count. The rearrangement uses TRBV2 and TRBJ2-7; a weak D match, TRBD2 (7 bases). CDR3 size: 14 residues. Trimming took 6 bases from V and 5 from J, leaving 17 bases between them. Germline-derived CDR1 and CDR2 are SNHLY and FYNNEI. Here the CDR3 DNA reads TGTGCCAGCAGGGGAGGAGGGGGGGACGACGAGCAGTACTTC. Its protein is CASRGGGGDDEQYF.

V usage is TRBV5-1 and J usage is TRBJ1-6; D is undetermined. The length of the CDR3 is 15 residues. V lost 0 bases and J lost 7, with 11 bases in between. Germline values: CDR1 SGHRS, CDR2 YFSETQ. CDR3 sequence reads: CASSLDGQPNSPLHF. In DNA, the CDR3 is TGCGCCAGCAGCTTGGATGGGCAGCCCAATTCACCCCTCCACTTT.